The 18 T cell receptor beta chains below were found in one sample sequenced in a study of T-cell memory formation after mild COVID-19 (dated by TCRdb to the early 2020s). The method behind the library was 5' RACE. The listed sequencing device is Illumina NovaSeq 6000. The public reads were run again by TCRdb, first through fastp at Q25 and then through MiXCR, and only productive beta chains were kept. When rows share a CDR3 protein, they turn into one entry using the most common DNA and genes. The sample table records tens of thousands of distinct CDR3 sequences; 16% of these occur just once. Roughly 30% of the sample rests with the top ten. Sequences were obtained from PBMCs or a T cell subset sorted from them (not recorded which). The receptors originated from an adult woman who had mild COVID-19 (a few samples of this study predate the infection). The sample titles of this study are shuffled in the database, so cell type and time point are left out; the donor was told from shared clones.

This clonotype came up a few times. V gene TRBV13 combines with J gene TRBJ2-1; 7 bases map to TRBD1. The CDR3 consists of 15 residues. CDR1 PRHDT and CDR2 FYEKMQ come from the germline V gene (reference sequence). V lost 0 bases to trimming and J lost 4 bases; unmatched junction nucleotides: 3. The CDR3 sequence: CASSLGGQRYNEQFF. CDR3 DNA: TGTGCCAGCAGCTTAGGGGGACAGCGATACAATGAGCAGTTCTTC.

This clonotype has only one observation. The CDR3 spells CATRPTGRTDTQYF. CDR3 DNA: TGTGCCACCAGGCCTACGGGGCGGACAGATACGCAGTATTTT. The chain recombines TRBV15 with TRBJ2-3; possibly TRBD1 or TRBD2 for D (5 bases each). Germline assignment: CDR1 LNHNV and CDR2 YYDKDF (reference sequence). The CDR3 loop spans 14 amino acids. V was clipped by 6 bases and J by 3 bases, with 13 bases between them.

The CDR3 bases are TGTGCCAGTAGTTATCGAGAGGGCCCCTACAATGAGCAGTTCTTC. It codes for CASSYREGPYNEQFF. The chain employs TRBV19 and TRBJ2-1; D is possibly TRBD2 (5 bases). Germline values: CDR1 LNHDA, CDR2 SQIVND (reference sequence). The germline V and J ends were trimmed by 5 bases and 2 bases, with 13 bases remaining between them. The CDR3 is made up of 15 amino acids. Complete variable domain (other parts from reference TRBV19 and TRBJ2-1): DGGITQSPKYLFRKEGQNVTLSCEQNLNHDAMYWYRQDPGQGLRLIYYSQIVNDFQKGDIAEGYSVSREKKESFPLTVTSAQKNPTAFYLCASSYREGPYNEQFFGPGTRLTVL.

The V and J genes are TRBV6-5 and TRBJ1-1; 8 nucleotides agree with TRBD1. The CDR3 length is 15 residues. Germline V gene data show CDR1 as MNHEY and CDR2 as SVGAGI. V was pared by 5 bases and J by 5 bases, with 10 bases of the junction left unmatched. CDR3 DNA: TGTGCCAGCAGTCTTGCCTACAGGGGGGGGACTGAAGCTTTCTTT. Its translation: CASSLAYRGGTEAFF.

CDR3 DNA: TGTGCCAGCAGTTACGGTGTCATGAACACTGAAGCTTTCTTT. Encoded protein: CASSYGVMNTEAFF. The genes are TRBV6-5 and TRBJ1-1; D is unresolved. The germline V and J ends were trimmed by 2 bases and 0 bases, with 7 bases remaining between them. This CDR3 has 14 amino acids. The germline V gene encodes CDR1 MNHEY and CDR2 SVGAGI.

V is TRBV5-1 and J is TRBJ1-2; D possibly corresponds to TRBD1 (6 bases). Trimming took off 0 bases at V and 5 bases at J, with 11 bases between the two ends. The CDR3 totals 14 residues. The germline CDR1 and CDR2 sequences are SGHRS and YFSETQ. CDR3 protein: CASSLAQQGYGYTF. The CDR3 nucleotides read TGCGCCAGCAGCTTGGCCCAACAGGGATATGGCTACACCTTC.

The J gene is TRBJ2-1, the V gene TRBV29-1; 9 bases match TRBD1. The CDR3 extends over 14 amino acids. The V and J ends lost 7 bases and 2 bases, in that order; junction bases with no gene match: 6. Germline V gene data show CDR1 as SQVTM and CDR2 as ANQGSEA. CDR3 loop: CSGGTGSTYNEQFF. CDR3 in DNA: TGCAGCGGGGGGACAGGGAGTACCTACAATGAGCAGTTCTTC.

The chain uses TRBV7-8 and TRBJ2-7; D is unclear. This CDR3 is built from 14 residues. V lost 4 bases, J lost 2 bases, and 12 bases lay in between. CDR1 is SGHVS and CDR2 is FQNEAQ in the germline V gene. CDR3 sequence: CASSSEAATYEQYF. Written as DNA, the CDR3 is TGTGCCAGCAGCTCCGAGGCCGCGACCTACGAGCAGTACTTC.

The V and J genes are TRBV27 and TRBJ2-7, with TRBD2 identical over 9 bases. Germline trimming cut 8 bases from V and 5 bases from J; bases unmatched to any gene: 13. CDR3 size: 15 residues. Germline lookup yields CDR1 MNHEY and CDR2 SMNVEV (reference sequence). CDR3 coding DNA: TGTGCCAGCGGACCTATTAGCGGGAGAGCTCACGAGCAGTACTTC. Protein sequence: CASGPISGRAHEQYF.

The J gene is TRBJ2-1, the V gene TRBV3-1; tentative D call: TRBD2 (6 bases). The CDR3 extends over 13 amino acids. The V end lost 0 bases, the J end lost 9 bases, and 9 bases lay between the germline ends. Looked up from germline, CDR1 is LGHDT and CDR2 is YNNKEL (reference sequence). CDR3 amino acids: CASSQDGGSEQFF. CDR3 bases: TGTGCCAGCAGCCAAGATGGGGGGAGTGAGCAGTTCTTC.

The table lists this clonotype with a few counts. The chain is built from TRBV6-1 and TRBJ2-3; D gene ambiguous. The V and J ends lost 1 base and 4 bases respectively, with 9 bases between them. Germline V gene data show CDR1 as MNHNS and CDR2 as SASEGT. The CDR3 extends over 14 amino acids. The CDR3 sequence: CASSEVGSPDTQYF. CDR3 DNA: TGTGCCAGCAGTGAAGTTGGGTCTCCAGATACGCAGTATTTT.

This clonotype has a handful of counts. The V and J genes are TRBV27 and TRBJ2-7, with D possibly being TRBD1 or TRBD2 (6 bases each). CDR1 and CDR2 (germline): MNHEY, SMNVEV (reference sequence). Trimming stripped 3 bases from V and 0 bases from J, with 12 bases between. This CDR3 has 15 amino acids. CDR3: CASSFGGQGSYEQYF. The CDR3 DNA reads as TGTGCCAGCAGTTTTGGGGGGCAGGGCTCCTACGAGCAGTACTTC.

This clonotype was found a few times. The chain carries TRBV29-1 and TRBJ2-1; 9 bases are a match to TRBD1. Germline CDR1 reads SQVTM; CDR2 reads ANQGSEA. V lost 1 base and J lost 8; bases outside the gene matches: 9. This CDR3 is built from 15 residues. The CDR3 loop is CSVEGGTGLDDEQFF. CDR3 nucleotide sequence: TGCAGCGTTGAAGGAGGGACAGGGCTCGATGATGAGCAGTTCTTC.

A few counts support this clonotype. The chain recombines TRBV20-1 with TRBJ2-1; TRBD2 is a possible D gene (5 bases). The CDR3 spans 14 residues. Germline lookup yields CDR1 DFQATT and CDR2 SNEGSKA (reference sequence). CDR3 sequence: CSQYGVGRGNEQFF. The CDR3 nucleotides read TGCAGCCAGTACGGGGTGGGCCGGGGCAATGAGCAGTTCTTC.

This clonotype was counted a few times. V usage is TRBV19 and J usage is TRBJ2-7; D may be TRBD1 or TRBD2 (5 bases each). The V and J ends lost 3 bases and 0 bases respectively, with 9 bases between them. Germline CDR1 reads LNHDA; CDR2 reads SQIVND (reference sequence). This CDR3 spans 14 amino acids. The CDR3 reads CASSIGGFSYEQYF. The CDR3 DNA reads TGTGCCAGTAGTATTGGGGGATTCTCCTACGAGCAGTACTTC.

This clonotype was seen more than once but under ten times. The rearrangement joins TRBV7-9 to TRBJ2-7; D unclear. CDR1 is SEHNR and CDR2 is FQNEAQ in the germline V gene (reference sequence). The CDR3 sequence is 14 residues long. Trimming removed 4 bases at V and 2 bases at J, with 12 bases between. The CDR3 DNA reads TGTGCCAGCAGCTACAGTGAAAGTACCTACGAGCAGTACTTC. Translation: CASSYSESTYEQYF. Combining the CDR3 with reference TRBV7-9 and TRBJ2-7 gives the whole variable domain DTGVSQNPRHKITKRGQNVTFRCDPISEHNRLYWYRQTLGQGPEFLTYFQNEAQLEKSRLLSDRFSAERPKGSFSTLEIQRTEQGDSAMYLCASSYSESTYEQYFGPGTRLTVT.

This sequence joins TRBV12-3 or TRBV12-4 and TRBJ2-1, with D possibly being TRBD2 (8 bases). Trimming cost V 5 bases and J 10 bases, with 21 bases left between them. The CDR3 spans 15 residues. The CDR3 DNA sequence: TGTGCCAGCAGTCCCCCAGGGGGGCGGGAGGACGAGCAGTTCTTC. Translated, it gives CASSPPGGREDEQFF.

The chain combines TRBV9 with TRBJ2-5; no clear D gene. CDR1 is SGDLS, CDR2 YYNGEE, per germline. V was pared by 4 bases and J by 8 bases, with 9 bases between. This CDR3 comprises 11 residues. The CDR3 DNA follows: TGTGCCAGCAGCACCGATGGAACCCAGTACTTC. This gives the protein CASSTDGTQYF. Using reference TRBV9 and TRBJ2-5 for the parts outside the CDR3, the full variable domain is DSGVTQTPKHLITATGQRVTLRCSPRSGDLSVYWYQQSLDQGLQFLIQYYNGEERAKGNILERFSAQQFPDLHSELNLSSLELGDSALYFCASSTDGTQYFGPGTRLLVL.